Below are 3 T cell receptor beta chains sequenced from a single sample in a study of T cell changes during pregnancy in multiple sclerosis. Repertoires were generated with immunoSEQ multiplex PCR, while TCRdb's copy carries only in-frame clones and drops some. The table includes about 51,000 clones, approximately 93% detected once. The starting material was peripheral blood, obtained in the second trimester of pregnancy. These receptor sequences come from a female donor with multiple sclerosis, enrolled in a pregnancy study.

The chain recombines TRBV12-2 with TRBJ2-7; the table names TRBD2, a call not compared with the DNA. TRBV12-2 is a recognized pseudogene. CDR3 length: 16 amino acids. Written as DNA, the CDR3 is TGTGCAAGTCGCTACAAGCGGGAGGGCCCTTGGTACGAGCAGTACTTC. Protein product: CASRYKREGPWYEQYF.

This clone has a single count. This rearrangement joins TRBV7-9 to TRBJ2-1; TRBD2 aligns across 12 bases. V lost 5 bases to trimming and J lost 4 bases; unmatched junction nucleotides: 6. The CDR3 sequence is 16 residues long. Germline lookup yields CDR1 SEHNR and CDR2 FQNEAQ (reference sequence). The CDR3 sequence: CASSPRLAGVYNEQFF. The CDR3, as DNA: TGTGCCAGCAGCCCTCGACTAGCGGGAGTATACAATGAGCAGTTCTTC.

This clone appeared once. The chain has TRBV7-3 and TRBJ1-2; TRBD1 agrees at 9 bases. V dropped 8 bases and J dropped 8; count of bases not matched to a gene: 12. Germline values: CDR1 SGHTA, CDR2 FQGTGA. This CDR3 has 14 amino acids. DNA of the CDR3: TGTGCCAGCGGCCCGATACAGGGGGCGCACGGCTACACCTTC. This gives the protein CASGPIQGAHGYTF.